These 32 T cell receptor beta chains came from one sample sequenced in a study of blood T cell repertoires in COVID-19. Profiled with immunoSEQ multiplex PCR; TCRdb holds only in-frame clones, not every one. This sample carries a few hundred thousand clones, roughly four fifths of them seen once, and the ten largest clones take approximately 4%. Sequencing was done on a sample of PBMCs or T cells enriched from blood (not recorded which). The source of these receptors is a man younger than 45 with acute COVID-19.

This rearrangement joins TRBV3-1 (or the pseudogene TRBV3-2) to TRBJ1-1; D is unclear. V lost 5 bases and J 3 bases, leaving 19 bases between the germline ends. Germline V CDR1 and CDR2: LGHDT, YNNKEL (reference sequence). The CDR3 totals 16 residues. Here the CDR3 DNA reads TGTGCCAGCAGCTGGATCCGGGGAACAAGCCACACTGAAGCTTTCTTT. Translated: CASSWIRGTSHTEAFF.

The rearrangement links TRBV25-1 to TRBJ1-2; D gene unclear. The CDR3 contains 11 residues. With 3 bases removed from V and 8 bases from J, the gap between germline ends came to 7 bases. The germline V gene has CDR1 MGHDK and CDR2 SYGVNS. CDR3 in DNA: TGTGCCAGCAGTGAGCTATGGGGCTACACCTTC. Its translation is CASSELWGYTF.

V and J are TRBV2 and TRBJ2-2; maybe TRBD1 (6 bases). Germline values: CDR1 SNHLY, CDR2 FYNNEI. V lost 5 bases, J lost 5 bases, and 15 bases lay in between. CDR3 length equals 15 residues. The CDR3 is CASSPGHSKTGELFF. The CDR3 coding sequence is TGTGCCAGCAGTCCGGGACACAGTAAAACCGGGGAGCTGTTTTTT.

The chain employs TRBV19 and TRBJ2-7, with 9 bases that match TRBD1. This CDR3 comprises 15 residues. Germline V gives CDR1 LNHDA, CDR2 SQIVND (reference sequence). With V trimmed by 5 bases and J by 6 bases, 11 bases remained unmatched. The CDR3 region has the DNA TGTGCCAGTAGTGCCTTCGCGGGACAGGGCGGCGAGCAGTACGTC. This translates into CASSAFAGQGGEQYV.

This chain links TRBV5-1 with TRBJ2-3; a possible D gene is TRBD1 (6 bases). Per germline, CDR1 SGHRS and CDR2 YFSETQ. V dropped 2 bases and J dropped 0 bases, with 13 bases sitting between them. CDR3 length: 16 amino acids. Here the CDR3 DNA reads TGCGCCAGCAGCTTACAATTCAGGGGAAGCACAGATACGCAGTATTTT. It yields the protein CASSLQFRGSTDTQYF. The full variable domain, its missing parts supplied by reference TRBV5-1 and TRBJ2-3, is KAGVTQTPRYLIKTRGQQVTLSCSPISGHRSVSWYQQTPGQGLQFLFEYFSETQRNKGNFPGRFSGRQFSNSRSEMNVSTLELGDSALYLCASSLQFRGSTDTQYFGPGTRLTVL.

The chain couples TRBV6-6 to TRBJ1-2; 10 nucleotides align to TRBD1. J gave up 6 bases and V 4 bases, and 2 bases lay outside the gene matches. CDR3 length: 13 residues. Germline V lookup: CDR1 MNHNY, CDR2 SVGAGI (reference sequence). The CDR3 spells CASSFGQGDGYTF. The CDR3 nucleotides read TGTGCCAGCAGTTTCGGACAGGGGGATGGCTACACCTTC.

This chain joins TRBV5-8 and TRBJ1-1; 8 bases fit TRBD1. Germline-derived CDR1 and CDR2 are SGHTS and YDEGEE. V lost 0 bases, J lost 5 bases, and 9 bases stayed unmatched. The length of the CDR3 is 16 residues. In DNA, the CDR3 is TGTGCCAGCAGCTTGGGGGCAGGGGGCCCTGGTACTGAAGCTTTCTTT. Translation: CASSLGAGGPGTEAFF.

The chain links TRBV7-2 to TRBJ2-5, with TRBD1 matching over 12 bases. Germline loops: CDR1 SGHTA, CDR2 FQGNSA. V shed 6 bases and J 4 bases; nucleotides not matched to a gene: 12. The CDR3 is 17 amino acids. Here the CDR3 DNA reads TGTGCCAGCAGGTTAACACCCGGGACAGGGGGCGGAGAGACCCAGTACTTC. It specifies CASRLTPGTGGGETQYF.

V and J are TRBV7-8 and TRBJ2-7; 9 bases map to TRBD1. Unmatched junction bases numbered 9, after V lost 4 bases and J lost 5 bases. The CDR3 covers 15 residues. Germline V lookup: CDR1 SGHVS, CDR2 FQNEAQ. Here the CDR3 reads CASSSSRTGEDEQYV. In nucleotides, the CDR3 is TGTGCCAGCAGCTCCTCTAGGACAGGGGAGGACGAGCAGTACGTC.

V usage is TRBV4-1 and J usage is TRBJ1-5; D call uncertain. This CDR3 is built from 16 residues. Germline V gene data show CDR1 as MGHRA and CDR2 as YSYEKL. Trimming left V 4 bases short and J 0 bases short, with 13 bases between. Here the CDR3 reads CASSLPSSSSNQPQHF. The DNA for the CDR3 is TGCGCCAGCAGCCTCCCCTCGTCGAGTAGCAATCAGCCCCAGCATTTT.

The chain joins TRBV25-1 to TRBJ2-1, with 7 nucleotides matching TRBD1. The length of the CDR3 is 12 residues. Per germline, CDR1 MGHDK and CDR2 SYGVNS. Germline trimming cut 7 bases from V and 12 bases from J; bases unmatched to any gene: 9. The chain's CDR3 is CASTLTGTAQFF. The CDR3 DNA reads TGTGCCAGCACCCTCACCGGGACAGCGCAGTTCTTC.

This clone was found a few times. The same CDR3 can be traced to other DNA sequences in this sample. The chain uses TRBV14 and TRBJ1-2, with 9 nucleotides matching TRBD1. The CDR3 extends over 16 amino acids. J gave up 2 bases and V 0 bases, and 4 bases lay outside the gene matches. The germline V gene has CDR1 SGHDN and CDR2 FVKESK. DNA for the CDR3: TGTGCCAGCAGCCAAGATTTGGGACAGGGCAACTATGGCTACACCTTC. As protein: CASSQDLGQGNYGYTF.

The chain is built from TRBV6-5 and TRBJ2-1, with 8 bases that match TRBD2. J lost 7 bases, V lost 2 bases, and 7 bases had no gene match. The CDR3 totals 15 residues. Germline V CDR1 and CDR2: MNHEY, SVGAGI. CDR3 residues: CASSYGAGVQNEQFF. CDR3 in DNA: TGTGCCAGCAGTTACGGAGCGGGGGTTCAAAATGAGCAGTTCTTC.

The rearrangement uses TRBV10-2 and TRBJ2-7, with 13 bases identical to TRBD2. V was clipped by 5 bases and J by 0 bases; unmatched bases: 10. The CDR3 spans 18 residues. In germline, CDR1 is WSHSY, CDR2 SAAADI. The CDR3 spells CASSSTGTSGESSYEQYV. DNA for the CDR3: TGCGCCAGCAGTAGCACCGGGACTAGCGGGGAAAGCTCCTACGAGCAGTACGTC.

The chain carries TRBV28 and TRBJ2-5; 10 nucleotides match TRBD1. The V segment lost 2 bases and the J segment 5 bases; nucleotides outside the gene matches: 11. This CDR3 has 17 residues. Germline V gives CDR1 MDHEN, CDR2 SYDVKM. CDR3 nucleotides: TGTGCCAGCAGTTTACCGATCTCGACAGGGGGCCGGGAGACCCAGTACTTC. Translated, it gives CASSLPISTGGRETQYF.

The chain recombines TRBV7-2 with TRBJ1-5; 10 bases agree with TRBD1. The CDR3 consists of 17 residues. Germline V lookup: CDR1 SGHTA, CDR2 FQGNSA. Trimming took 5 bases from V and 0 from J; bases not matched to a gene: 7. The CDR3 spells CASSRDRGLYSNQPQHF. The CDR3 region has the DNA TGTGCCAGCAGCCGGGACAGGGGTTTGTATAGCAATCAGCCCCAGCATTTT.

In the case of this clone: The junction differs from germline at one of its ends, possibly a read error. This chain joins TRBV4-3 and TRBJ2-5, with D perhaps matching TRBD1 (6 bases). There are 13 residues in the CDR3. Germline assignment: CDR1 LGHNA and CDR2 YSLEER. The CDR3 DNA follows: TGCGCAAGCAGGGGTTTGGGCGAAGAGACCCAGTACTTC. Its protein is CASRGLGEETQYF.

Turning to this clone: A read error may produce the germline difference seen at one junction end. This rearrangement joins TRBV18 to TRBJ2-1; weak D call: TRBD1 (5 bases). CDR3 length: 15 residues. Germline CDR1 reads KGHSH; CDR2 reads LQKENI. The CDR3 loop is CASAPVRTTYNEQFF. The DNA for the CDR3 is TGTGCCAGCGCACCGGTGCGGACAACCTACAATGAGCAGTTCTTC.

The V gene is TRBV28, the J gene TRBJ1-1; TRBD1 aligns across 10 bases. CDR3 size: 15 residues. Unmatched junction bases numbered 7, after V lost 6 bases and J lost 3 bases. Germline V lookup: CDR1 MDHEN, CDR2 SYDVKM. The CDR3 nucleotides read TGTGCCAGCAGCTTAGACAGGGGGCTCTACACTGAAGCTTTCTTT. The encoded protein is CASSLDRGLYTEAFF.

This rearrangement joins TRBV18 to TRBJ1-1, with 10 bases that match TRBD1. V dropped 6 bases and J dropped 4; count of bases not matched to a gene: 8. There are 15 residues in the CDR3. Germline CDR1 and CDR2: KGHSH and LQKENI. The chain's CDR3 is CASSTGTGDGTEAFF. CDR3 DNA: TGTGCCAGCTCTACCGGGACAGGGGATGGCACTGAAGCTTTCTTT. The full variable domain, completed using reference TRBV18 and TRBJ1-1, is NAGVMQNPRHLVRRRGQEARLRCSPMKGHSHVYWYRQLPEEGLKFMVYLQKENIIDESGMPKERFSAEFPKEGPSILRIQQVVRGDSAAYFCASSTGTGDGTEAFFGQGTRLTVV.

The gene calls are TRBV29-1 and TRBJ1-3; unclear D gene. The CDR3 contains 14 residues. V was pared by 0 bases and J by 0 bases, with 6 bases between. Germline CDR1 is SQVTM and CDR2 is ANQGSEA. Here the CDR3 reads CSVEEGLSGNTIYF. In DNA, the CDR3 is TGCAGCGTTGAAGAAGGACTCTCTGGAAACACCATATATTTT.

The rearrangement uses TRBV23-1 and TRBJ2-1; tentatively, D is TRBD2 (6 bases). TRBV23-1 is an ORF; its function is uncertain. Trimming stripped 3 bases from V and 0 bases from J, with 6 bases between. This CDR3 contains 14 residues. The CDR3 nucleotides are TGCGCCAGCAGTCACGGGGGCTCCTACAATGAGCAGTTCTTC. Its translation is CASSHGGSYNEQFF.

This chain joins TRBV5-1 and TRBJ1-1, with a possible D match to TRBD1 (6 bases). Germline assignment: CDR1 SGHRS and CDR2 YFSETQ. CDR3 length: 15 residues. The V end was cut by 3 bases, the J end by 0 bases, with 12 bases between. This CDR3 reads CASSSGQPLNTEAFF. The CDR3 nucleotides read TGCGCCAGCAGCTCCGGACAGCCCTTGAACACTGAAGCTTTCTTT.

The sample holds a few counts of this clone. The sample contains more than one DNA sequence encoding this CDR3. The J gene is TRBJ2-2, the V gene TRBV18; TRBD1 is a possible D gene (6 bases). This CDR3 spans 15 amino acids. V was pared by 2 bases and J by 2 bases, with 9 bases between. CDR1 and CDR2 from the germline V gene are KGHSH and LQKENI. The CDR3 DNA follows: TGTGCCAGCTCACCAAGACAGGTTAACACCGGGGAGCTGTTTTTT. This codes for CASSPRQVNTGELFF.

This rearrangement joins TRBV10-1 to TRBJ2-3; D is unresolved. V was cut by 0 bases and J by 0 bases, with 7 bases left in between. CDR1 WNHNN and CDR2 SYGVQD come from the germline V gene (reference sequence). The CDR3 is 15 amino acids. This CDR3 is CASSESFTSTDTQYF. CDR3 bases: TGCGCCAGCAGTGAGTCGTTTACTAGCACAGATACGCAGTATTTT.

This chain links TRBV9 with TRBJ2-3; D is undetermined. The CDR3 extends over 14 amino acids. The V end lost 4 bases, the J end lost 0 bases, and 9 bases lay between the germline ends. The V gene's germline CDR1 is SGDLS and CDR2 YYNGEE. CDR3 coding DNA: TGTGCCAGCAGCCCCTACCTGAGCACAGATACGCAGTATTTT. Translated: CASSPYLSTDTQYF.

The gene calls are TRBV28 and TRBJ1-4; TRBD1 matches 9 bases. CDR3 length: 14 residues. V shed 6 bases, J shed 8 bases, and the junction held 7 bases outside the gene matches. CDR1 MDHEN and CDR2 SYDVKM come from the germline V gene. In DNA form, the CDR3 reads TGTGCCAGCAGCGGCGGGACAGGGAGGGAAAAACTGTTTTTT. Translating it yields CASSGGTGREKLFF.

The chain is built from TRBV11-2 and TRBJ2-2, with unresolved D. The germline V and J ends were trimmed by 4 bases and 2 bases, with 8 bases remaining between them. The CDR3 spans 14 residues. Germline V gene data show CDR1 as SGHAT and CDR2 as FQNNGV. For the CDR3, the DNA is TGTGCCAGCAGCTATTACAGTAACACCGGGGAGCTGTTTTTT. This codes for CASSYYSNTGELFF. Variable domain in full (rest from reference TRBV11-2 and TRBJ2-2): EAGVAQSPRYKIIEKRQSVAFWCNPISGHATLYWYQQILGQGPKLLIQFQNNGVVDDSQLPKDRFSAERLKGVDSTLKIQPAKLEDSAVYLCASSYYSNTGELFFGEGSRLTVL.

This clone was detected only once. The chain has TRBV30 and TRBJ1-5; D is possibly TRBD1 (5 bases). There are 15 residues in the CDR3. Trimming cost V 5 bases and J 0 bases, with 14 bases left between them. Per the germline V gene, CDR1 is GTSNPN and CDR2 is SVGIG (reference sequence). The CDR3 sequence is CAWSWGRSSNQPQHF. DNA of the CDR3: TGTGCCTGGTCCTGGGGGAGGAGTAGCAATCAGCCCCAGCATTTT. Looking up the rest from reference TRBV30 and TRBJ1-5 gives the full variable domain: SQTIHQWPATLVQPVGSPLSLECTVEGTSNPNLYWYRQAAGRGLQLLFYSVGIGQISSEVPQNLSASRPQDRQFILSSKKLLLSDSGFYLCAWSWGRSSNQPQHFGDGTRLSIL.

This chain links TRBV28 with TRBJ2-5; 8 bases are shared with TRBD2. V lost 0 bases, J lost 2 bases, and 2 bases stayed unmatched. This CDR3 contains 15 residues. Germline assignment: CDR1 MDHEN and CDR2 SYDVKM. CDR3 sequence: CASSLWSGGQETQYF. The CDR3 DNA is TGTGCCAGCAGTTTATGGTCGGGGGGGCAAGAGACCCAGTACTTC.

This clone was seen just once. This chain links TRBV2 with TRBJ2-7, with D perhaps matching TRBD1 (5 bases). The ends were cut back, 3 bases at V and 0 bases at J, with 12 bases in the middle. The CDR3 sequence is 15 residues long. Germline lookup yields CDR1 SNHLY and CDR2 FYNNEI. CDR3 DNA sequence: TGTGCCAGCAGTGAGGCAGGGATCCGCTCCTACGAGCAGTACGTC. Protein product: CASSEAGIRSYEQYV.

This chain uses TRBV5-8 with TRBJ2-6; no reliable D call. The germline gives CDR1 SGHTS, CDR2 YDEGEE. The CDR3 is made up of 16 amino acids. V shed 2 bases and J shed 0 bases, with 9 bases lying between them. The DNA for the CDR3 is TGTGCCAGCAGCTTTGCCACATACTCTGGGGCCAACGTCCTGACTTTC. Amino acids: CASSFATYSGANVLTF.